Listed here are 14 T cell receptor beta chains from one sample, sequenced in a study of spatial heterogeneity in lung cancer. Study outcomes and limitations: Higher tumor mutation counts went along with higher counts of expanded intratumoral alpha and beta TCRs.

Their cognate antigens are unknown. Using its own MiXCR run on the 5' RACE reads, TCRdb lists one record per CDR3 protein. Of under 6,000 distinct CDR3 sequences detected, about 8.4% appear once; the ten largest clones hold around 33%. Time point specified: sample taken at primary tumor resection. The sequencing here drew on lung tumor tissue, taken at surgery. These receptors were obtained from a male donor with early-stage non-small cell lung cancer.

The V call is TRBV7-2, the J call TRBJ1-5; D might be TRBD1 (5 bases). Trimming shortened V by 3 bases and J by 1 base, and 13 bases separated the two germline ends. CDR3 size: 16 residues. Germline CDR1 and CDR2: SGHTA and FQGNSA. CDR3 DNA: TGTGCCAGCAGCTTTTACGACAAGGGGAGCAATCAGCCCCAGCATTTT. It translates to CASSFYDKGSNQPQHF.

At least ten counts were recorded for this clonotype. The chain joins TRBV4-1 to TRBJ2-5; tentatively, D is TRBD1 (6 bases). Germline assignment: CDR1 MGHRA and CDR2 YSYEKL. The V and J ends lost 0 bases and 13 bases respectively, with 12 bases between them. CDR3 length equals 12 residues. The CDR3 coding sequence is TGCGCCAGCAGCCAAGAGACAGGACGGTTGTACTTC. It yields the protein CASSQETGRLYF.

This clonotype came up many times. In nucleotides, the CDR3 is TGTGCCAGTAGTATAAGGGACACCTATGGCTACACCTTC. Its translation is CASSIRDTYGYTF. V gene TRBV19 combines with J gene TRBJ1-2; TRBD1 might be the D (6 bases). The length of the CDR3 is 13 residues. Germline CDR1 is LNHDA and CDR2 is SQIVND (reference sequence). V was pared by 2 bases and J by 4 bases, with 8 bases between. Supplemented by reference TRBV19 and TRBJ1-2, the full variable domain reads DGGITQSPKYLFRKEGQNVTLSCEQNLNHDAMYWYRQDPGQGLRLIYYSQIVNDFQKGDIAEGYSVSREKKESFPLTVTSAQKNPTAFYLCASSIRDTYGYTFGSGTRLTVV.

This clonotype was counted ten times or more. The CDR3 bases are TGTGCCAGCAGCCCACAGGCCGGGGGCACAGATACGCAGTATTTT. It encodes CASSPQAGGTDTQYF. The chain couples TRBV11-2 to TRBJ2-3; D may match TRBD1 or TRBD2 (5 bases each). Trimming removed 5 bases from V and 1 base from J, with 13 bases in between. The CDR3 loop spans 15 amino acids. Germline values: CDR1 SGHAT, CDR2 FQNNGV.

V usage is TRBV4-1 and J usage is TRBJ2-7; D ambiguous. Germline CDR1 reads MGHRA; CDR2 reads YSYEKL. The germline V and J ends were trimmed by 2 bases and 4 bases, with 9 bases remaining between them. This CDR3 region has 13 residues. This CDR3 reads CASSQFDWYEQYF. As DNA, the CDR3 is TGCGCCAGCAGCCAATTTGATTGGTACGAGCAGTACTTC.

The sample holds a few counts of this clonotype. It may be a read error: a sequence one base away is much more abundant. This chain links TRBV6-1 with TRBJ2-1; 10 nucleotides line up with TRBD2. The germline V gene has CDR1 MNHNS and CDR2 SASEGT. The CDR3 totals 14 residues. DNA for the CDR3: TGTACCAGCTGGCTAGCGGGAGCCGGAAATGAGCAGTTCTTC. Residues: CTSWLAGAGNEQFF.

This clonotype rates as medium-sized. This chain joins TRBV5-1 and TRBJ1-5, with TRBD1 as a possible D gene (5 bases). Germline values: CDR1 SGHRS, CDR2 YFSETQ. The CDR3 contains 14 residues. The ends were cut back, 5 bases at V and 3 bases at J, with 12 bases in the middle. This CDR3 is CASSTGTNNQPQHF. DNA of the CDR3: TGCGCCAGCAGTACCGGGACTAACAATCAGCCCCAGCATTTT.

This clonotype was observed many times. This sequence joins TRBV6-5 and TRBJ2-2, with TRBD1 matching over 9 bases. In germline, CDR1 is MNHEY, CDR2 SVGAGI. With 1 base clipped from V and 7 bases from J, the junction kept 4 bases outside the gene matches. The CDR3 contains 15 residues. The CDR3 DNA sequence: TGTGCCAGCAGTTACTTACAGGGGGCCTACGGGGAGCTGTTTTTT. Protein product: CASSYLQGAYGELFF.

This chain links TRBV2 with TRBJ2-7; the D gene is possibly TRBD2 (6 bases). This CDR3 has 13 residues. Trimming stripped 7 bases from V and 2 bases from J, with 12 bases between. Germline lookup yields CDR1 SNHLY and CDR2 FYNNEI. The CDR3 reads CASTSGLTYEQYF. In DNA form, the CDR3 reads TGTGCCAGCACATCCGGACTAACCTACGAGCAGTACTTC. The variable domain in full, completed from reference TRBV2 and TRBJ2-7, reads EPEVTQTPSHQVTQMGQEVILRCVPISNHLYFYWYRQILGQKVEFLVSFYNNEISEKSEIFDDQFSVERPDGSNFTLKIRSTKLEDSAMYFCASTSGLTYEQYFGPGTRLTVT.

This clonotype was seen a few times. The chain employs TRBV9 and TRBJ2-3; the match to TRBD2 covers 10 bases. The junction had 2 bases not matched to a gene; V was cut back by 0 bases and J by 4 bases. Per germline, CDR1 SGDLS and CDR2 YYNGEE. The CDR3 sequence is 15 residues long. The CDR3: CASSVESGRADTQYF. CDR3 bases: TGTGCCAGCAGCGTAGAAAGCGGGAGGGCAGATACGCAGTATTTT.

This clonotype was counted ten times or more. The rearrangement uses TRBV12-3 or TRBV12-4 and TRBJ2-2; D possibly corresponds to TRBD1 (5 bases). Deletions cut 6 bases from V and 0 bases from J, with 11 bases between. CDR3 length: 15 residues. For the CDR3, the DNA is TGTGCCAGCAGCCGACAGTATCCGAACACCGGGGAGCTGTTTTTT. Translated, it gives CASSRQYPNTGELFF.

By sample fraction, this clonotype is medium-sized. CDR3 sequence: CASSLAGLQFF. The CDR3 DNA is TGTGCCAGCAGCCTAGCGGGACTGCAGTTCTTC. This chain uses TRBV11-2 with TRBJ2-1, with TRBD2 matching over 9 bases. There are 11 residues in the CDR3. Germline V gene data show CDR1 as SGHAT and CDR2 as FQNNGV. With 5 bases clipped from V and 12 bases from J, the junction kept 2 bases outside the gene matches.

Relative to its sample, this clonotype is medium-sized (0.01 to 0.1%). The rearrangement joins TRBV3-1 to TRBJ2-7; D might be TRBD2 (7 bases). CDR3 length equals 15 residues. V lost 4 bases, J lost 6 bases, and 19 bases lay in between. From germline, CDR1 is LGHDT and CDR2 YNNKEL (reference sequence). This chain's CDR3 is CASSREGGIPSEQYF. DNA of the CDR3: TGTGCCAGCAGCCGGGAGGGGGGGATCCCCTCCGAGCAGTACTTC.

Within the sample, this clonotype is large. The rearrangement uses TRBV10-2 and TRBJ2-7, with D perhaps TRBD1 (5 bases). V dropped 5 bases and J dropped 4 bases, with 6 bases sitting between them. The CDR3 length is 11 residues. Germline CDR1 reads WSHSY; CDR2 reads SAAADI. CDR3 bases: TGCGCCAGCAGTCAGGGATACGAGCAGTACTTC. Translation gives CASSQGYEQYF.